This T cell receptor beta chain was observed in a study of graft-versus-host responses after intestinal transplantation. About the study: All of the recipients had induction that used anti-thymocyte globulin, then tacrolimus and steroids for approximately 3 years.

Notes on the study in general: Across patients carrying graft-donor T cell macrochimerism, allografts held high graft-versus-host to host-versus-graft clonal ratios. Analysis identified GvH clones in recipient marrow, with some appearing first in ileum or blood. Peak circulating GvH clone levels were associated with early post-transplant HvG declines.

The protocol was immunoSEQ multiplex PCR, while the TCRdb copy is restricted to in-frame clones and leaves out a portion. The table lists nearly 100,000 clones, 90% of them singletons, with approximately 16% in the top ten. V was shortened by 1 base and J by 5 bases, with 12 bases between the two germline ends. The germline V gene has CDR1 SGHRS and CDR2 YFSETQ. The CDR3 is 14 amino acids. Concerning this clone: Its matching antigen is unknown.

This clonotype was obtained from a human patient who received an intestinal transplant, so some T cells may come from the graft donor. The starting material was PBMCs, obtained 453 days after intestinal transplant. The J gene is TRBJ1-2, the V gene TRBV5-1; the D gene is possibly TRBD1 (5 bases). The CDR3 DNA sequence: TGCGCCAGCAGCTTGAACTGGGAGGGGTATGGCTACACCTTC. Translating gives CASSLNWEGYGYTF.